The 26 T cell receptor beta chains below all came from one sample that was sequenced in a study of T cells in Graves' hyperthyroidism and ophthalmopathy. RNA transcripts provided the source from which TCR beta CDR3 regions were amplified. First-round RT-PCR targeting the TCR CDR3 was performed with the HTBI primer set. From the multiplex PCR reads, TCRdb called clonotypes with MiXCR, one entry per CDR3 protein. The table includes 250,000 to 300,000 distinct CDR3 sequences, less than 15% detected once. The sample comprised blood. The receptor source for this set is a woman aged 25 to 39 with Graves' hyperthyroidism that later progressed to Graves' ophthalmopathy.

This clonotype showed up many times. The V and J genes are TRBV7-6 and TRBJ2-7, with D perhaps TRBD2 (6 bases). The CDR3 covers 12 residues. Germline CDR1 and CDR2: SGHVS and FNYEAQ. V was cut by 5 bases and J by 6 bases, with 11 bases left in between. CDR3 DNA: TGTGCCAGCAGCCCACACGGGGGCGAGCAGTACTTC. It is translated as CASSPHGGEQYF.

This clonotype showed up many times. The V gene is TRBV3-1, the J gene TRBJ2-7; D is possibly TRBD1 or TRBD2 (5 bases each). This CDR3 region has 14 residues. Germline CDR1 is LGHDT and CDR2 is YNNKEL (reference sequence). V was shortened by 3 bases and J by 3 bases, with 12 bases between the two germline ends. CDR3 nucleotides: TGTGCCAGCAGCCAGTCAGGGACGAGCTACGAGCAGTACTTC. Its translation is CASSQSGTSYEQYF.

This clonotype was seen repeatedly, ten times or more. In nucleotides, the CDR3 is TGCGCCAGCAGCCGCGGGCCCGGGACAGGAACCCTGAACACTGAAGCTTTCTTT. It specifies CASSRGPGTGTLNTEAFF. V gene TRBV5-1 combines with J gene TRBJ1-1; 8 positions agree with TRBD1. From germline, CDR1 is SGHRS and CDR2 YFSETQ. V was pared by 4 bases and J by 0 bases, with 14 bases of the junction left unmatched. This CDR3 spans 18 amino acids.

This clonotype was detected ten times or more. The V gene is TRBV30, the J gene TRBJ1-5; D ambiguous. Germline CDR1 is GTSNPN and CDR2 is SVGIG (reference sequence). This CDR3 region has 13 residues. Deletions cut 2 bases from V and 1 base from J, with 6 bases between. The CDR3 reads CAWSQGSNQPQHF. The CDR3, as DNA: TGTGCCTGGAGTCAAGGCAGCAATCAGCCCCAGCATTTT.

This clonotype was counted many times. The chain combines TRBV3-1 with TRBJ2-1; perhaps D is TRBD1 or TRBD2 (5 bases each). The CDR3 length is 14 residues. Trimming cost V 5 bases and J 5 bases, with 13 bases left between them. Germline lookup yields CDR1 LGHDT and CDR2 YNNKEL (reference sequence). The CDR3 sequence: CASSAMGRDNEQFF. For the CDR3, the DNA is TGTGCCAGCAGCGCTATGGGACGAGACAATGAGCAGTTCTTC.

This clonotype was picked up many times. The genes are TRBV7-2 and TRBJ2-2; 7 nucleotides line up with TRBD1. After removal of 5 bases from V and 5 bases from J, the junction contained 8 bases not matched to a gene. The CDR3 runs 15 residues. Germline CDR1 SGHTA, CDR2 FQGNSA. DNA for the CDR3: TGTGCCAGCAGCCCAGGGGGTCGTAGGACCGGGGAGCTGTTTTTT. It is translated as CASSPGGRRTGELFF. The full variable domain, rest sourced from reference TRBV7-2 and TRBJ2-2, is GAGVSQSPSNKVTEKGKDVELRCDPISGHTALYWYRQSLGQGLEFLIYFQGNSAPDKSGLPSDRFSAERTGGSVSTLTIQRTQQEDSAVYLCASSPGGRRTGELFFGEGSRLTVL.

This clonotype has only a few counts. CDR3 DNA: TGCAGCGTTGAATCGCAGGACACAGCTAACTATGGCTACACCTTC. Translating it yields CSVESQDTANYGYTF. The chain uses TRBV29-1 and TRBJ1-2; perhaps TRBD1 as D (5 bases). V was shortened by 2 bases and J by 0 bases, with 13 bases between the two germline ends. CDR1 SQVTM and CDR2 ANQGSEA come from the germline V gene. CDR3 length: 15 amino acids.

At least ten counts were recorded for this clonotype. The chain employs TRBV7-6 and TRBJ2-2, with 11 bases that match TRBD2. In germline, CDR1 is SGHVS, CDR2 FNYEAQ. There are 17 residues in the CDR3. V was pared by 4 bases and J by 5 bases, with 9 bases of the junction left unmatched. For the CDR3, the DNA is TGTGCCAGCAGCTCTCCCCGACTAGCGGGACAAACCGGGGAGCTGTTTTTT. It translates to CASSSPRLAGQTGELFF.

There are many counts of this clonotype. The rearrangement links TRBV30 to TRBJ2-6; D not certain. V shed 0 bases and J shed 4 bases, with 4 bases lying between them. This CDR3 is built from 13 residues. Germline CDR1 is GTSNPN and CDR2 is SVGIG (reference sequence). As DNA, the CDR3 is TGTGCCTGGAGTGTACAGGGGGCCAACGTCCTGACTTTC. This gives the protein CAWSVQGANVLTF.

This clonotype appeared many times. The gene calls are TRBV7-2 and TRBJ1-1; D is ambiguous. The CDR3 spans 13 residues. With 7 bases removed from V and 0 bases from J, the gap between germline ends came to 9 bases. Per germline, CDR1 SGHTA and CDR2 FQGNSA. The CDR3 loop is CASKTQLNTEAFF. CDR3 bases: TGTGCCAGCAAAACCCAGTTGAACACTGAAGCTTTCTTT.

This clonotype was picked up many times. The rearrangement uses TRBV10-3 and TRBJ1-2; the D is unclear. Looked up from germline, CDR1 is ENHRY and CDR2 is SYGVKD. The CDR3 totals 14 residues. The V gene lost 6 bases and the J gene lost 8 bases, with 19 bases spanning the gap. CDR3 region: CAIRADAFLGGYTF. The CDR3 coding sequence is TGTGCCATCAGAGCGGACGCATTCCTCGGGGGCTACACCTTC.

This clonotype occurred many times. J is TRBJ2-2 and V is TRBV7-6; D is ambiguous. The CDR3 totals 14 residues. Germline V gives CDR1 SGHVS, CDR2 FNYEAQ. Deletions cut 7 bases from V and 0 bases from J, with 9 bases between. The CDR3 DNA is TGTGCCAGCATAAAGGGATCGAACACCGGGGAGCTGTTTTTT. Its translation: CASIKGSNTGELFF.

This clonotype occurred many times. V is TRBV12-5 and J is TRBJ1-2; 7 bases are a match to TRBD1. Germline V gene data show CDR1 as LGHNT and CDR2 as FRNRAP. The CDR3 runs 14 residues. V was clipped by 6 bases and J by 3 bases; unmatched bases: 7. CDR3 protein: CASGLAGGYYGYTF. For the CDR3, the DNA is TGTGCTAGTGGGCTTGCAGGGGGTTACTATGGCTACACCTTC.

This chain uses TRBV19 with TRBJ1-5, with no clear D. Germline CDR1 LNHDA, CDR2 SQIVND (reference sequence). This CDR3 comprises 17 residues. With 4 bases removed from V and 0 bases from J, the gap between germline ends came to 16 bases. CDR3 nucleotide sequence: TGTGCCAGTAGTAAGGACCTACCTTACTATAGCAATCAGCCCCAGCATTTT. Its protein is CASSKDLPYYSNQPQHF. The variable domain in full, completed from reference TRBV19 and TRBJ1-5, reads DGGITQSPKYLFRKEGQNVTLSCEQNLNHDAMYWYRQDPGQGLRLIYYSQIVNDFQKGDIAEGYSVSREKKESFPLTVTSAQKNPTAFYLCASSKDLPYYSNQPQHFGDGTRLSIL.

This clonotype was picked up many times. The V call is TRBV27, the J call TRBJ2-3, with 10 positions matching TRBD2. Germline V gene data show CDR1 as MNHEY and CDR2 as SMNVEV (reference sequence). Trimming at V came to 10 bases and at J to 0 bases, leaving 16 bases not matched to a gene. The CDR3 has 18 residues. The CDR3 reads CATAGRYLTSGSTDTQYF. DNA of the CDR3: TGTGCCACCGCCGGTAGGTACCTGACTAGCGGGAGCACAGATACGCAGTATTTT.

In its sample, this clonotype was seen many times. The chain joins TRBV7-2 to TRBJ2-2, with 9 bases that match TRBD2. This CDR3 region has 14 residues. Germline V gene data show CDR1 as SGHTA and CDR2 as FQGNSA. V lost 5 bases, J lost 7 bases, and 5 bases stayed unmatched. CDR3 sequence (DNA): TGTGCCAGCAGCCCGGGACTAGCTGGCGGGGAGCTGTTTTTT. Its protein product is CASSPGLAGGELFF.

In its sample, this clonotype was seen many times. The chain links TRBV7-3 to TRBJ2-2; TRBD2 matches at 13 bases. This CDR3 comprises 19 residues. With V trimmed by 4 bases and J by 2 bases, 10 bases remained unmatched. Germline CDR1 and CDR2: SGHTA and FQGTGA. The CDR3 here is CASSSTPGLAGPNTGELFF. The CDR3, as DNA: TGTGCCAGCAGCTCCACACCGGGACTAGCGGGACCAAACACCGGGGAGCTGTTTTTT.

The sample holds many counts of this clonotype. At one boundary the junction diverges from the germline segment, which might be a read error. The DNA for the CDR3 is TGTGCCTGGAACCGACTTGGTGGGGAACTGTTTTTT. Translating it yields CAWNRLGGELFF. The chain uses TRBV30 and TRBJ2-2; D not resolved. The CDR3 has 12 amino acids. Germline lookup yields CDR1 GTSNPN and CDR2 SVGIG (reference sequence).

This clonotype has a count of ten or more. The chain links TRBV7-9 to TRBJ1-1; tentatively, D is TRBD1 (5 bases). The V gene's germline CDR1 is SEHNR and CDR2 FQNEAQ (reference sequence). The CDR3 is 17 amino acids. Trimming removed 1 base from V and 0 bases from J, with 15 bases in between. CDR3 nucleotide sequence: TGTGCCAGCAGCTTAGGCCCACCGGGACCCATGAACACTGAAGCTTTCTTT. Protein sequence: CASSLGPPGPMNTEAFF.

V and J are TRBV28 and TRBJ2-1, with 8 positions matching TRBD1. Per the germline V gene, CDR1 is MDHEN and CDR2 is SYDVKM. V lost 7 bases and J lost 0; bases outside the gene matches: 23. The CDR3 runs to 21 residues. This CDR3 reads CASTSRRTGWKRANSYNEQFF. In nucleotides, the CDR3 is TGTGCCAGCACCTCGCGCCGGACAGGGTGGAAGCGGGCGAACTCCTACAATGAGCAGTTCTTC.

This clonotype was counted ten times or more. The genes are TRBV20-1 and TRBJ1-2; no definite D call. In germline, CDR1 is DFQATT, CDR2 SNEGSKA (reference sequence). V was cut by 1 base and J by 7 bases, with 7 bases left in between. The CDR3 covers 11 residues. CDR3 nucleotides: TGCAGTGCTAGAGGCTTGAGTGGCTACACCTTC. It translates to CSARGLSGYTF.

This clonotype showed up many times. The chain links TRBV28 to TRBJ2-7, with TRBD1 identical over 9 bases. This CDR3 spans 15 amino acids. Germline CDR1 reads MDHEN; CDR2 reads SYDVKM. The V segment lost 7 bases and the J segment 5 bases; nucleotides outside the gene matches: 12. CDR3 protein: CASTTSGTGKNEQYF. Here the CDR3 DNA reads TGTGCCAGCACCACATCCGGGACAGGGAAAAACGAGCAGTACTTC.

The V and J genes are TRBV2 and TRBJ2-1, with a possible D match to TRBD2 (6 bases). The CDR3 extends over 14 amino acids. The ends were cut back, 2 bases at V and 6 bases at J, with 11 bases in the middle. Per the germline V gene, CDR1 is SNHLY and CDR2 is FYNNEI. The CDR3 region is CASSEQGGVNEQFF. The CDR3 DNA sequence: TGTGCCAGCAGTGAACAAGGCGGGGTCAATGAGCAGTTCTTC.

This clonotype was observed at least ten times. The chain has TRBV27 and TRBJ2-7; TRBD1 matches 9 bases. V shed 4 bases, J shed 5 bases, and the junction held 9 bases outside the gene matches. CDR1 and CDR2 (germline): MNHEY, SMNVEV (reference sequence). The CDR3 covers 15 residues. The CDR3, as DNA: TGTGCCAGCAGTTCTACCGGGACAGGGATGAACGAGCAGTACTTC. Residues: CASSSTGTGMNEQYF.

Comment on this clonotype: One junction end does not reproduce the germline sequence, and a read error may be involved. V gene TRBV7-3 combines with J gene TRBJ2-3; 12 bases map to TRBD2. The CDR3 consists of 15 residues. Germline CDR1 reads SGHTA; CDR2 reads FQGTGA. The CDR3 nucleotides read TGTGTCAGCAGCTCCGGACTAGCGGGAACAGATACGCAGTATTTT. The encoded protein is CVSSSGLAGTDTQYF.

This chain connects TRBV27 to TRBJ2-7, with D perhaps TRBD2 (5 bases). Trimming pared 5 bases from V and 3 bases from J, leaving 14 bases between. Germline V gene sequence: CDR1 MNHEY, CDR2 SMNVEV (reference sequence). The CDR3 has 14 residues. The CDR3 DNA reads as TGTGCCAGCAGTACCGGAGGACCGGTCTACGAGCAGTACTTC. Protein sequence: CASSTGGPVYEQYF.